The 19 T cell receptor beta chains given below trace back to one sample, sequenced in a study of graft-versus-host responses after intestinal transplantation. Their recognized antigens are unknown. Repertoires were generated with immunoSEQ multiplex PCR, while TCRdb's copy carries only in-frame clones and drops some. Here the sample spans roughly 90,000 clones, 88% being singletons. The sample here was unstimulated CD4+ T cells sorted from spleen or lymph node cells, taken before transplant. The receptors here all came from a human donor who was the organ donor for an intestinal transplant.

V and J are TRBV6-4 and TRBJ2-3; TRBD1 matches at 7 bases. The CDR3 sequence is 16 residues long. Trimming at V came to 4 bases and at J to 1 base, leaving 8 bases not matched to a gene. Germline values: CDR1 MRHNA, CDR2 SNTAGT. The CDR3 DNA reads as TGTGCCAGCAGTGCGTGGGGACAGTTTGGCACAGATACGCAGTATTTT. Amino acids: CASSAWGQFGTDTQYF.

The chain carries TRBV10-3 and TRBJ2-1; TRBD1 matches 9 bases. Germline trimming cut 2 bases from V and 9 bases from J; bases unmatched to any gene: 2. CDR1 and CDR2 from the germline V gene are ENHRY and SYGVKD. The CDR3 spans 13 residues. CDR3: CAISETGGREQFF. The DNA of the CDR3 is TGTGCCATCAGTGAGACAGGGGGCCGTGAGCAGTTCTTC.

V gene TRBV2 combines with J gene TRBJ2-5, with D tentatively TRBD1 (5 bases). Trimming took off 4 bases at V and 5 bases at J, with 14 bases between the two ends. CDR1 and CDR2 (germline): SNHLY, FYNNEI. The CDR3 is made up of 14 amino acids. The CDR3 protein is CASSVHRPGETQYF. The CDR3 DNA reads as TGTGCCAGCAGTGTTCACAGGCCCGGGGAGACCCAGTACTTC.

V usage is TRBV18 and J usage is TRBJ2-1, with a possible D match to TRBD1 (6 bases). This CDR3 is 15 amino acids long. The V gene lost 4 bases and the J gene lost 4 bases, with 14 bases spanning the gap. The germline V gene encodes CDR1 KGHSH and CDR2 LQKENI. The CDR3 DNA is TGTGCCAGCTCACTCGGACAGACGATTTACAATGAGCAGTTCTTC. The encoded protein is CASSLGQTIYNEQFF.

V is TRBV4-3 and J is TRBJ1-3, with a possible D match to TRBD1 (5 bases). This CDR3 is 14 amino acids long. Germline values: CDR1 LGHNA, CDR2 YSLEER. With 0 bases removed from V and 8 bases from J, the gap between germline ends came to 11 bases. DNA of the CDR3: TGCGCCAGCAGCCAAGACCTAAGGGGCTACACCATATATTTT. It is translated as CASSQDLRGYTIYF.

The chain has TRBV4-1 and TRBJ1-2; D is perhaps TRBD1 (6 bases). CDR1 is MGHRA and CDR2 is YSYEKL in the germline V gene. CDR3 length equals 15 residues. Trimming left V 3 bases short and J 7 bases short, with 18 bases between. In DNA, the CDR3 is TGCGCCAGCAGCCACAATTCAAAAGGGGGGGGTGGCTACACCTTC. This encodes CASSHNSKGGGGYTF.

J is TRBJ2-7 and V is TRBV10-3; D gene uncertain. The CDR3 sequence is 15 residues long. The ends were cut back, 1 base at V and 2 bases at J, with 12 bases in the middle. Germline lookup yields CDR1 ENHRY and CDR2 SYGVKD. CDR3 protein: CAISEFTDGTYEQYF. The CDR3, as DNA: TGTGCCATCAGTGAGTTTACAGACGGAACCTACGAGCAGTACTTC.

The rearrangement links TRBV7-2 to TRBJ2-5, with TRBD2 matching over 7 bases. The germline V gene has CDR1 SGHTA and CDR2 FQGNSA. The CDR3 contains 15 residues. V lost 1 base and J lost 6; bases outside the gene matches: 8. The CDR3 reads CASSLELAGEKTQYF. For the CDR3, the DNA is TGTGCCAGCAGCTTAGAACTGGCGGGGGAAAAGACCCAGTACTTC.

This clone was found once. This sequence joins TRBV14 and TRBJ2-7; 7 positions match TRBD2. The length of the CDR3 is 15 residues. Germline-derived CDR1 and CDR2 are SGHDN and FVKESK. The ends lost 4 bases at V and 0 bases at J; junction bases unmatched: 6. The CDR3 sequence: CASSPAGGSSYEQYF. The CDR3 bases are TGTGCCAGCAGCCCGGCGGGCGGGAGCTCCTACGAGCAGTACTTC.

The rearrangement joins TRBV7-9 to TRBJ1-2; 10 nucleotides line up with TRBD1. The trim removed 0 bases at V and 4 bases at J, leaving 5 bases unmatched. The length of the CDR3 is 16 residues. The V gene's germline CDR1 is SEHNR and CDR2 FQNEAQ (reference sequence). The CDR3 here is CASSLAGQGEIYGYTF. The DNA for the CDR3 is TGTGCCAGCAGCTTAGCCGGACAGGGGGAAATCTATGGCTACACCTTC.

This clone was counted only a few times. J is TRBJ2-7 and V is TRBV6-1, with TRBD1 matching over 9 bases. CDR3 size: 15 residues. Germline V lookup: CDR1 MNHNS, CDR2 SASEGT. The junction had 6 bases not matched to a gene; V was cut back by 6 bases and J by 0 bases. Here the CDR3 DNA reads TGTGCCAGCAGGTTCGGACAGGGGACCTCCTACGAGCAGTACTTC. It encodes CASRFGQGTSYEQYF.

This chain links TRBV19 with TRBJ2-5, with 9 bases aligning to TRBD1. The V gene end was trimmed by 6 bases and the J gene end by 2 bases; junction bases not matched to a gene: 1. CDR1 LNHDA and CDR2 SQIVND come from the germline V gene (reference sequence). The CDR3 sequence is 13 residues long. The CDR3 nucleotides read TGTGCCAGTAGGGGGACAGGGCAAGAGACCCAGTACTTC. It yields the protein CASRGTGQETQYF.

The V and J genes are TRBV7-3 and TRBJ2-1; 9 bases are shared with TRBD2. Germline trimming cut 5 bases from V and 7 bases from J; bases unmatched to any gene: 9. Germline assignment: CDR1 SGHTA and CDR2 FQGTGA. This CDR3 is built from 15 residues. The CDR3 nucleotides are TGTGCCAGCAGCCGCGGGGGGGCCCCCCCTAATGAGCAGTTCTTC. This translates into CASSRGGAPPNEQFF. The variable domain in full, with the rest retrieved from reference TRBV7-3 and TRBJ2-1, is GAGVSQTPSNKVTEKGKYVELRCDPISGHTALYWYRQSLGQGPEFLIYFQGTGAADDSGLPNDRFFAVRPEGSVSTLKIQRTERGDSAVYLCASSRGGAPPNEQFFGPGTRLTVL.

V is TRBV7-2 and J is TRBJ1-1, with D perhaps TRBD1 (5 bases). Germline values: CDR1 SGHTA, CDR2 FQGNSA. Deletions cut 5 bases from V and 1 base from J, with 11 bases between. The CDR3 extends over 14 amino acids. The CDR3 nucleotides are TGTGCCAGCAGCCGGGCAGGGCAGAACACTGAAGCTTTCTTT. Translating it yields CASSRAGQNTEAFF.

The rearrangement links TRBV9 to TRBJ2-3, with 8 positions matching TRBD2. Germline V gene sequence: CDR1 SGDLS, CDR2 YYNGEE. This CDR3 is 20 amino acids long. The trim removed 0 bases at V and 0 bases at J, leaving 15 bases unmatched. The CDR3 loop is CASSVAAGVWAGGSTDTQYF. CDR3 bases: TGTGCCAGCAGCGTAGCTGCAGGGGTCTGGGCGGGGGGAAGCACAGATACGCAGTATTTT. The complete variable domain, with remaining parts taken from reference TRBV9 and TRBJ2-3, reads DSGVTQTPKHLITATGQRVTLRCSPRSGDLSVYWYQQSLDQGLQFLIQYYNGEERAKGNILERFSAQQFPDLHSELNLSSLELGDSALYFCASSVAAGVWAGGSTDTQYFGPGTRLTVL.

The table lists this clone with a count of one. The chain combines TRBV2 with TRBJ1-5; 8 bases agree with TRBD1. J lost 1 base, V lost 5 bases, and 4 bases had no gene match. Germline-derived CDR1 and CDR2 are SNHLY and FYNNEI. The CDR3 runs to 15 residues. The CDR3 loop reads CASSSQGASNQPQHF. CDR3 bases: TGTGCCAGCAGTTCTCAGGGGGCAAGCAATCAGCCCCAGCATTTT. The full variable domain, its missing parts supplied by reference TRBV2 and TRBJ1-5, is EPEVTQTPSHQVTQMGQEVILRCVPISNHLYFYWYRQILGQKVEFLVSFYNNEISEKSEIFDDQFSVERPDGSNFTLKIRSTKLEDSAMYFCASSSQGASNQPQHFGDGTRLSIL.

This clone is a singleton in its sample. The chain combines TRBV6-1 with TRBJ1-1, with TRBD1 as a possible D gene (5 bases). The germline V and J ends were trimmed by 5 bases and 5 bases, with 12 bases remaining between them. Looked up from germline, CDR1 is MNHNS and CDR2 is SASEGT. This CDR3 contains 13 residues. The CDR3 reads CASSKQASTEAFF. The CDR3 nucleotides are TGTGCCAGCAGTAAACAGGCGAGTACTGAAGCTTTCTTT.

This chain links TRBV9 with TRBJ2-2; weak D call: TRBD2 (5 bases). Germline CDR1 SGDLS, CDR2 YYNGEE. The CDR3 sequence is 16 residues long. Trimming removed 4 bases from V and 3 bases from J, with 16 bases in between. CDR3 protein: CASSLRERTYTGELFF. Here the CDR3 DNA reads TGTGCCAGCAGCCTCCGGGAACGGACCTACACCGGGGAGCTGTTTTTT.

The chain has TRBV7-3 and TRBJ1-1; D is unclear. With 5 bases removed from V and 3 bases from J, the gap between germline ends came to 13 bases. This CDR3 comprises 14 residues. Per germline, CDR1 SGHTA and CDR2 FQGTGA. CDR3 DNA: TGTGCCAGCAGCCCCACTGGCGGTGACACTGAAGCTTTCTTT. Its translation: CASSPTGGDTEAFF. Complete variable domain (other parts from reference TRBV7-3 and TRBJ1-1): GAGVSQTPSNKVTEKGKYVELRCDPISGHTALYWYRQSLGQGPEFLIYFQGTGAADDSGLPNDRFFAVRPEGSVSTLKIQRTERGDSAVYLCASSPTGGDTEAFFGQGTRLTVV.